These T cell receptor beta chains were read from a single sample in a study of vaccination and CD4 T cells after COVID-19. TCRdb ran MiXCR on the PCR reads and lists one entry per CDR3 protein. The sample includes roughly 10,000 distinct CDR3 sequences, about 69% of them seen just once. Antigens for these TCRs are unknown. The sample was CD4+ T cells from blood, cultured in vitro. Every receptor here comes from a human donor who had recovered from COVID-19. Both conserved end residues are part of each CDR3. The D gene is left open where the match is weak. Clone size, where shown, is once, few, many, or a class for clones that have expanded.

d_call,j_call,clone_size,cdr3_length,v_call,cdr3_nt,cdr3_aa
.,TRBJ1-5,few,15,TRBV28,TGTGCCAGCACCACCCTAGGGGGGGGCAATCAGCCCCAGCATTTT,CASTTLGGGNQPQHF
.,TRBJ2-4,.,15,TRBV29-1,TGCAGCGTTGGGGCAGGGGGGGGGAGCAAAAACATTCAGTACTTC,CSVGAGGGSKNIQYF
.,TRBJ1-6,.,19,TRBV20-1,TGCAGTGCTAAGGCTGGAGGCCTGGAGGGTCACTCCTATAATTCACCCCTCCACTTT,CSAKAGGLEGHSYNSPLHF
.,TRBJ1-2,.,14,TRBV20-1,TGCAGTGCTAGAGATGGCCAGGAATCCCATGGCTACACCTTC,CSARDGQESHGYTF
.,TRBJ1-2,.,13,TRBV7-9,TGTGCCAGCAGCGCTGGGGGCTACGAGGGCTACACCTTC,CASSAGGYEGYTF
TRBD1,TRBJ1-2,.,14,TRBV28,TGTGCCAGCAGAGAACGGGACAGGGGGAATGGCTACACCTTC,CASRERDRGNGYTF
TRBD1,TRBJ1-2,.,15,TRBV27,TGTGCCAGCAGTACTACTTCAGGGGGCTCCCATGGCTACACCTTC,CASSTTSGGSHGYTF
.,TRBJ2-1,.,14,TRBV20-1,TGCAGTGCACCCCGCGGGACTTCCTACAATGAGCAGTTCTTC,CSAPRGTSYNEQFF
.,TRBJ1-1,.,17,TRBV15,TGTGCCACCAGCAGCCCCCTTCGAATAGGGGGGGGGAATCTGGCTTTCTTT,CATSSPLRIGGGNLAFF
.,TRBJ2-5,.,13,TRBV28,TGTGCCAGCCTACAGGGTGGGTATGAGACCCAGTACTTC,CASLQGGYETQYF
TRBD1,TRBJ1-1,.,16,TRBV7-2,TGTGCCAGCAGCCCCTGGGACAGGGATTCGAACACTGAAGCTTTCTTT,CASSPWDRDSNTEAFF
.,TRBJ2-4,.,14,TRBV7-3,TGTGCCAGCAGCTTAGATAAGGCTACAAACATTCAGTACTTC,CASSLDKATNIQYF
.,TRBJ2-5,.,13,TRBV7-2,TGTGCCAGCAGCTCCTCTATCCAGGCGACCCAGTACTTC,CASSSSIQATQYF